This is a list of T cell receptor beta chains from one sample in a study of patients and donors after allogeneic stem cell transplantation. TCRdb re-called the RT-PCR reads through MiXCR, storing one row per CDR3 protein. The data show about a million distinct CDR3 sequences, with roughly 18% seen just once and under 6.5% held by the top ten. Sequences were obtained from blood, either unsorted or a sorted T cell fraction (not recorded which). These receptors all come from a human donor who was either an allogeneic HSCT recipient or a stem cell or donor lymphocyte infusion donor (not recorded which). It is not recorded whose cells these are; they may come from a transplant donor. CDR3s include the opening cysteine and the closing phenylalanine or tryptophan. The D gene is left open where the match is weak. Not all rows give a size; the values are once, few, many and, for expanded clones, a class.

D	V	size	J	DNA	CDR3
.	TRBV18	few	TRBJ2-5	TGTGCCAGCTCAACGTACCAAGAGACCCAGTACTTC	CASSTYQETQYF
.	TRBV12-3/TRBV12-4	many	TRBJ2-1	TGTGCCAGCAGTTTAAACGATCGCGATGAGCAGTTCTTC	CASSLNDRDEQFF
.	TRBV25-1	many	TRBJ2-7	TGTGCCAGCAGTCCCTACACGGCCCCCGACGTCGAGCAGTACTTC	CASSPYTAPDVEQYF
.	TRBV20-1	.	TRBJ1-5	TGCAGTGCTAGAGATCTTGGGAGGTCCGGCAATCAGCCCCAGCATTTT	CSARDLGRSGNQPQHF
.	TRBV7-7	few	TRBJ2-2	TGTGCCAGCAGCTTAGCGTCGATGGCCGGGGAGCTGTTTTTT	CASSLASMAGELFF
.	TRBV20-1	few	TRBJ2-5	TGCAGTGCTAGAGACTGGATGAGGGAGACCCAGTACTTC	CSARDWMRETQYF
TRBD2	TRBV9	few	TRBJ2-1	TGTGCCAGCAGCGGAGGAGGTAGCGGGGGCTCCTACAATGAGCAGTTCTTC	CASSGGGSGGSYNEQFF
.	TRBV19	.	TRBJ2-3	TGTGCCAGTAGTATAGTTCGCGCGACTAGCACAGATACGCAGTATTTT	CASSIVRATSTDTQYF
TRBD1	TRBV12-3/TRBV12-4	many	TRBJ1-2	TGTGCCAGCAGTTTAAACAGGGGTTACACCTTC	CASSLNRGYTF
TRBD2	TRBV5-4	few	TRBJ2-1	TGTGCCAGCAGCCACACTAGCGGGACGGATGAGCAGTTCTTC	CASSHTSGTDEQFF
.	TRBV30	.	TRBJ1-2	TGTGCCTGGAGTCCCGGACTGGAACCTAACTATGGCTACACCTTC	CAWSPGLEPNYGYTF
.	TRBV12-3/TRBV12-4	many	TRBJ1-3	TGTGCCAGCAGACAAAGAAACACCATATATTTT	CASRQRNTIYF
.	TRBV18	.	TRBJ2-6	TGTGCCAGCTCACCATCTAATGAGCCCTCTGGGGCCAACGTCCTGACTTTC	CASSPSNEPSGANVLTF
TRBD1	TRBV20-1	few	TRBJ1-3	TGCAGTGCTAGAAACTCTGGCAGGGGGGTCTCTGGAAACACCATATATTTT	CSARNSGRGVSGNTIYF
.	TRBV14	few	TRBJ2-7	TGTGCCAGCAGCCAAGATCTTAATGGGAACGAGCAGTACTTC	CASSQDLNGNEQYF
.	TRBV12-3/TRBV12-4	many	TRBJ1-5	TGTGCCAGCAGTTTAGACGGACGAAACAATCAGCCCCAGCATTTT	CASSLDGRNNQPQHF
.	TRBV27	.	TRBJ1-4	TGTGCCAGCAGTTTAATCAAGGGTCCAACTAATGAAAAACTGTTTTTT	CASSLIKGPTNEKLFF
TRBD1	TRBV28	few	TRBJ1-2	TGTGCCAGCAGCCTCACGGGACAGGGGTTGTCTGGCTACACCTTC	CASSLTGQGLSGYTF
.	TRBV29-1	many	TRBJ2-1	TGCAACGGGGGAAACTCCTACAATGAGCAGTTCTTC	CNGGNSYNEQFF
.	TRBV18	.	TRBJ1-1	TGTGCCAGCTCGGCTAGGACAGAGAACACTGAAGCTTTCTTT	CASSARTENTEAFF
TRBD1	TRBV5-4	.	TRBJ2-4	TGTGCCAGCAGCCTCATAGGACAGGGGCAAAACATTCAGTACTTC	CASSLIGQGQNIQYF
.	TRBV12-3/TRBV12-4	.	TRBJ2-7	TGTGCCAGCACCTTAGGACAGACCACTATAGACGAGCAGTACTTC	CASTLGQTTIDEQYF